The rows below give T cell receptor beta chains drawn from one sample of a study of blood T cell repertoires in COVID-19. Method: immunoSEQ multiplex PCR; TCRdb's copy keeps in-frame clones and lacks some. The sample has about 300,000 clones; more than 75% are singletons. Specimen: PBMCs or T cells enriched from blood (not recorded which). The receptors here all came from a man aged 25-45 years who had recovered from COVID-19. The CDR3 runs from the conserved cysteine through the conserved F or W. The order of the fields is clone size, J gene, D gene, V gene, CDR3 protein, CDR3 DNA. D genes are given only for firm matches. The size field is filled for only some rows; it gives once, few, many or a size class.

few TRBJ1-3 TRBD1 TRBV5-6 CASSLKGQAISGNTIYF TGTGCCAGCAGCTTAAAGGGACAGGCGATCTCTGGAAACACCATATATTTT
few TRBJ1-2 NA TRBV6-1 CASSALITQVLHGYTF TGTGCCAGCAGTGCCCTTATTACACAAGTCTTGCATGGCTACACCTTC
NA TRBJ2-7 TRBD2 TRBV5-5 CASSLVVTSGSYEQYF TGTGCCAGCAGCTTGGTAGTGACTAGCGGCTCCTACGAGCAGTACTTC
NA TRBJ2-1 NA TRBV4-2 CASSQRSPPTGNEQFF TGTGCCAGCAGCCAAAGGTCCCCGCCGACTGGCAATGAGCAGTTCTTC
few TRBJ2-5 TRBD2 TRBV19 CASSFGPGTSQETQYF TGTGCCAGTAGTTTCGGGCCCGGGACTAGCCAAGAGACCCAGTACTTC
few TRBJ1-2 NA TRBV18 CASSRNRDRGYTF TGTGCCAGCTCACGGAACAGGGACCGTGGCTACACCTTC
NA TRBJ2-3 NA TRBV11-1 CASSLGSSTDTQYF TGTGCCAGCAGCCTCGGGAGCTCCACAGATACGCAGTATTTT
few TRBJ1-6 NA TRBV28 CASSQPSRDNSPLHF TGTGCCAGCAGTCAACCCAGCCGGGATAATTCACCCCTCCACTTT
NA TRBJ2-5 NA TRBV18 CASSPGIAEETQYF TGTGCCAGCTCACCCGGGATAGCGGAAGAGACCCAGTACTTC
NA TRBJ2-5 NA TRBV30 CAWTHAGSGETQYF TGTGCCTGGACCCACGCAGGGTCAGGTGAGACCCAGTACTTC
NA TRBJ1-1 TRBD1 TRBV13 CASSFLETGITEAFF TGTGCCAGCAGCTTCCTAGAGACAGGGATCACTGAAGCTTTCTTT
NA TRBJ2-7 NA TRBV6-5 CASSYDGGEQYF TGTGCCAGCAGTTATGACGGGGGCGAGCAGTACTTC
NA TRBJ2-3 TRBD2 TRBV2 CASRAGGWTDTQYF TGTGCCAGCAGAGCGGGGGGTTGGACAGATACGCAGTATTTT
NA TRBJ2-2 NA TRBV21-1 CASSKAGTASTGELFF TGTGCCAGCAGCAAGGCGGGGACGGCTAGCACCGGGGAGCTGTTTTTT
NA TRBJ1-1 TRBD1 TRBV7-2 CASSPLQGAVSEAFF TGTGCCAGCAGCCCCCTACAGGGGGCGGTGAGTGAAGCTTTCTTT
NA TRBJ2-1 NA TRBV29-1 CSVEVVAVTGEQFF TGCAGCGTTGAAGTAGTAGCGGTTACGGGTGAGCAGTTCTTC
NA TRBJ1-6 NA TRBV5-1 CASSLDPDSPLHF TGCGCCAGCAGCTTGGATCCGGATTCACCCCTCCACTTT
NA TRBJ2-3 TRBD2 TRBV4-1 CASSQVRGGIAGIADTQYF TGCGCCAGCAGCCAAGTTCGGGGAGGAATAGCGGGGATCGCAGATACGCAGTATTTT
NA TRBJ2-7 TRBD2 TRBV5-5 CASSLIDGRRNSYEQYF TGTGCCAGCAGCTTGATCGACGGGAGGAGAAACTCCTACGAGCAGTACTTC
NA TRBJ1-3 NA TRBV11-2 CASSFRSGNTIYF TGTGCCAGCAGCTTCCGCTCTGGAAACACCATATATTTT
NA TRBJ2-5 TRBD2 TRBV3-1/TRBV3-2 CASSQIPASGQETQYF TGTGCCAGCAGCCAAATCCCGGCTAGCGGACAAGAGACCCAGTACTTC
NA TRBJ2-2 NA TRBV7-9 CASSEGQRRELFF TGTGCCAGCAGCGAAGGACAGCGTCGCGAGCTGTTTTTT
NA TRBJ1-2 NA TRBV12-3/TRBV12-4 CASSRNSRGGYTF TGTGCCAGCAGCCGAAATTCACGGGGGGGCTACACCTTC
NA TRBJ2-3 TRBD2 TRBV5-4 CASSLYAGGTDTQYF TGTGCCAGCAGCTTGTATGCGGGAGGCACAGATACGCAGTATTTT
NA TRBJ1-1 NA TRBV4-1 CASSQTVNTEAFF TGCGCCAGCAGCCAGACAGTGAACACTGAAGCTTTCTTT
NA TRBJ2-7 TRBD1 TRBV28 CASSTGTGRQYF TGTGCCAGCAGTACCGGGACAGGAAGGCAGTACTTC
NA TRBJ2-1 TRBD2 TRBV19 CAVLRVAGNEQFF TGTGCCGTCTTGAGGGTAGCGGGAAATGAGCAGTTCTTC
few TRBJ1-5 NA TRBV19 CASSIYREGQPQHF TGTGCCAGTAGTATATACAGGGAAGGACAGCCCCAGCATTTT
few TRBJ1-2 NA TRBV18 CASSPLDGNYGYTF TGTGCCAGCTCACCACTAGACGGGAACTATGGCTACACCTTC
NA TRBJ2-3 NA TRBV19 CASSALDGGFITDTQYF TGTGCCAGTAGTGCCCTTGATGGCGGTTTTATCACAGATACGCAGTATTTT
NA TRBJ1-4 NA TRBV28 CASSLFRGNEKLFF TGTGCCAGCAGTTTATTCAGGGGTAATGAAAAACTGTTTTTT
NA TRBJ1-5 TRBD1 TRBV28 CASYRQGHNQPQHF TGTGCCAGCTATCGACAGGGGCACAATCAGCCCCAGCATTTT
NA TRBJ2-1 NA TRBV9 CASSAGGSREQFF TGTGCCAGCAGCGCCGGGGGTTCAAGGGAGCAGTTCTTC
NA TRBJ1-1 NA TRBV11-3 CASSLVWTAEAFF TGTGCCAGCAGCTTAGTTTGGACAGCTGAAGCTTTCTTT
NA TRBJ2-3 NA TRBV19 CASSPPGRSGGTDTQYF TGTGCCAGTAGTCCCCCGGGCAGGTCAGGGGGCACAGATACGCAGTATTTT
NA TRBJ2-2 NA TRBV5-1 CASSLSTGMAGELFF TGCGCCAGCAGCCTATCTACAGGGATGGCCGGGGAGCTGTTTTTT
NA TRBJ1-1 TRBD1 TRBV6-5 CASSLTGWGTEAFF TGTGCCAGCAGTTTGACAGGGTGGGGCACTGAAGCTTTCTTT
NA TRBJ2-5 NA TRBV6-5 CASGPRGGPGETQYF TGTGCCAGCGGTCCTCGCGGAGGGCCGGGAGAGACCCAGTACTTC
NA TRBJ2-3 TRBD2 TRBV5-5 CASSLGLAGGPDTQYF TGTGCCAGCAGCCTAGGCCTAGCGGGAGGACCAGATACGCAGTATTTT
NA TRBJ2-7 TRBD1 TRBV7-2 CASSVSGTGSYEQYF TGTGCCAGCAGCGTATCCGGGACAGGATCCTACGAGCAGTACTTC
NA TRBJ2-1 TRBD2 TRBV2 CASPDRLVIAGSNEQFF TGTGCCAGCCCCGACAGGCTTGTGATAGCGGGAAGCAATGAGCAGTTCTTC
NA TRBJ2-1 NA TRBV20-1 CSASLFFNGRDYNEQFF TGCAGTGCTAGTCTATTTTTTAATGGGAGAGACTACAATGAGCAGTTCTTC
NA TRBJ2-7 NA TRBV6-6 CASSSPVSVQYF TGTGCCAGCAGTTCCCCGGTGTCTGTGCAGTACTTC
NA TRBJ2-7 NA TRBV6-5 CASSSSALANYEQYF TGTGCCAGCAGTTCGTCAGCCCTAGCCAATTACGAGCAGTACTTC
NA TRBJ2-7 TRBD2 TRBV7-2 CASSFHASGISEQYF TGTGCCAGCAGCTTCCACGCAAGCGGGATCTCCGAGCAGTACTTC
NA TRBJ2-3 TRBD2 TRBV6-2/TRBV6-3 CASSPTSGGARGDTQYF TGTGCCAGCAGCCCTACTAGCGGGGGGGCGCGAGGAGATACGCAGTATTTT
NA TRBJ2-2 NA TRBV19 CASRGQSVGTGELFF TGTGCCAGTAGGGGCCAGTCTGTGGGCACCGGGGAGCTGTTTTTT
NA TRBJ1-5 TRBD1 TRBV10-3 CAISTGTGDNQPQHF TGTGCCATCAGTACCGGGACAGGGGACAATCAGCCCCAGCATTTT
NA TRBJ1-6 TRBD1 TRBV10-2 CASSVGQSYNSPLHF TGCGCCAGCAGTGTGGGACAGTCCTATAATTCACCCCTCCACTTT
NA TRBJ2-3 NA TRBV2 CASSEGTVNTDTQYF TGTGCCAGCAGTGAAGGGACAGTCAACACAGATACGCAGTATTTT
few TRBJ1-5 NA TRBV19 CASSPRYRSQSNQPQHF TGTGCCAGTAGTCCCCGTTACAGATCTCAAAGCAATCAGCCCCAGCATTTT
NA TRBJ1-5 NA TRBV27 CASSLWSGGNQPQHF TGTGCCAGCAGTTTATGGAGTGGAGGCAATCAGCCCCAGCATTTT
NA TRBJ1-1 NA TRBV7-2 CASSLRQNTEAFF TGTGCCAGCAGCTTGAGACAGAACACTGAAGCTTTCTTT
NA TRBJ1-2 NA TRBV28 CASSLGRGYGYTF TGTGCCAGCAGTTTGGGCAGGGGCTATGGCTACACCTTC